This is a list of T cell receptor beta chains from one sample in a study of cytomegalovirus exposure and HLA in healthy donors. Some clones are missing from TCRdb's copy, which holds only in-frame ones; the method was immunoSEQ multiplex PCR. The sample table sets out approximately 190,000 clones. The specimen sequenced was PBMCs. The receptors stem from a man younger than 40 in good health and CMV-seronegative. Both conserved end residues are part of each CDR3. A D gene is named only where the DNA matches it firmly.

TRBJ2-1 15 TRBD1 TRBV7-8 CASRQGPYPYNEQFF TGTGCCAGCAGACAGGGGCCGTATCCCTACAATGAGCAGTTCTTC
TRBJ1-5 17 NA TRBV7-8 CASSLEGIGNNNQPQHF TGTGCCAGCAGCTTAGAGGGGATAGGTAATAACAATCAGCCCCAGCATTTT
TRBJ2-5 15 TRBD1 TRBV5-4 CASSGKDRGLQTQYF TGTGCCAGCAGCGGGAAAGACAGGGGGCTTCAGACCCAGTACTTC
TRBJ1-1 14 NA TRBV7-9 CASSLDQGNTEAFF TGTGCCAGCAGCTTGGATCAGGGGAACACTGAAGCTTTCTTT
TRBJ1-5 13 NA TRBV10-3 CAISDPDNQPQHF TGTGCCATCAGTGACCCAGACAATCAGCCCCAGCATTTT
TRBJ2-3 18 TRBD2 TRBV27 CASSLFPSTSGSTDTQYF TGTGCCAGCAGTTTATTCCCCTCGACTAGCGGGAGCACAGATACGCAGTATTTT
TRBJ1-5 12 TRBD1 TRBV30 CAWSKNQGGQHF TGTGCCTGGAGTAAGAACCAGGGGGGCCAGCATTTT
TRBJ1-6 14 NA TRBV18 CASSPVPPDSPLHF TGTGCCAGCTCACCCGTTCCCCCTGATTCACCCCTCCACTTT
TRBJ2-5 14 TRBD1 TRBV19 CASMQDRTQETQYF TGTGCCAGTATGCAGGACAGGACCCAAGAGACCCAGTACTTC
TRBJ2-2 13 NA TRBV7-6 CASSSRLAGELFF TGTGCCAGCAGTTCTAGATTGGCCGGGGAGCTGTTTTTT
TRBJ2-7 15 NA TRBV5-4 CASSPQAATHYEQYF TGTGCCAGCAGCCCACAAGCGGCAACTCACTACGAGCAGTACTTC
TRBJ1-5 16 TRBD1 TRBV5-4 CASSLGGQGGVQPQHF TGTGCCAGCAGCTTGGGGGGACAGGGGGGGGTTCAGCCCCAGCATTTT
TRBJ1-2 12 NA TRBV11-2 CASSSTDYGYTF TGTGCCAGCAGCTCGACAGACTATGGCTACACCTTC
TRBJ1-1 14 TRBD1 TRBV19 CASNPGQANTEAFF TGTGCCAGTAATCCGGGACAGGCGAACACTGAAGCTTTCTTT
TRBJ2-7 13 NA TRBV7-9 CASSAGRTSEQYF TGTGCCAGCAGCGCCGGACGGACAAGCGAGCAGTACTTC
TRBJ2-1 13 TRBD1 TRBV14 CASSPNRGNEQFF TGTGCCAGCAGCCCGAACAGGGGCAATGAGCAGTTCTTC
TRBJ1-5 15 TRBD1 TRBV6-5 CASSPQTGLGQPQHF TGTGCCAGCAGTCCCCAGACAGGGTTGGGTCAGCCCCAGCATTTT
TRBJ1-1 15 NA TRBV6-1 CASTPPRWGHTEAFF TGTGCCAGCACCCCCCCTAGGTGGGGGCACACTGAAGCTTTCTTT
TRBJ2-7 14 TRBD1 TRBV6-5 CASRSRDRGHRQYF TGTGCCAGCAGGTCCCGGGACAGGGGCCATCGACAGTACTTC